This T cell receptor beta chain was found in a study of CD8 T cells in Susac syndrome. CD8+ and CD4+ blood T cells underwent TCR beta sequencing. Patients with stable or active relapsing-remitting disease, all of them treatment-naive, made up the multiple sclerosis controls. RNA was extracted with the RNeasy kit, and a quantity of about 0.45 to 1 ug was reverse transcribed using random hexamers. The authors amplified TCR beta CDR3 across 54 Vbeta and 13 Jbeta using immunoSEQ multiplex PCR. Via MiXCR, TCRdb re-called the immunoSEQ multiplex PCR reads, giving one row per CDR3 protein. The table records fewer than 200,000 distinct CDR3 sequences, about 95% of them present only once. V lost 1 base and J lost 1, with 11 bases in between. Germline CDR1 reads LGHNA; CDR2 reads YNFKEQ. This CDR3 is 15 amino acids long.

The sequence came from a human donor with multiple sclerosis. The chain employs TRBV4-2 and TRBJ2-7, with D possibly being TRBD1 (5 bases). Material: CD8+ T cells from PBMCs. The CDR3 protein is CASSQAETVSYEQYF. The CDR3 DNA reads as TGTGCCAGCAGCCAAGCAGAGACAGTATCCTACGAGCAGTACTTC.